This entry lists 14 T cell receptor beta chains sequenced from one sample in a study of T cells in localized non-small cell lung cancer. Assay: immunoSEQ multiplex PCR; the TCRdb copy retains only in-frame clones and omits some. The table lists around 41,000 clones, 75% to 90% of them singletons. The sample here was peripheral blood, taken before any cancer treatment. These receptors came from a man aged 40 to 75 with stage I lung adenocarcinoma.

This clone has only one observation. The V gene is TRBV6-5, the J gene TRBJ1-1; D unclear. This CDR3 is 14 amino acids long. CDR1 MNHEY and CDR2 SVGAGI come from the germline V gene. Deletions cut 5 bases from V and 6 bases from J, with 16 bases between. DNA of the CDR3: TGTGCCAGCAGTAACCACCTTGGGAGGCCTGAAGCTTTCTTT. Translation gives CASSNHLGRPEAFF.

This clone counts as large (0.1 to 1%). At the DNA level, this CDR3 is encoded by other sequences in the same sample as well. The chain joins TRBV10-3 to TRBJ2-1, with D possibly matching TRBD1 (6 bases). Trimming left V 6 bases short and J 5 bases short, with 11 bases between. CDR3 length: 13 amino acids. Looked up from germline, CDR1 is ENHRY and CDR2 is SYGVKD. This chain's CDR3 is CAIRTGTNNEQFF. As DNA, the CDR3 is TGTGCCATCAGGACAGGAACCAACAATGAGCAGTTCTTC.

This clone was seen more than once but under ten times. J is TRBJ2-3 and V is TRBV6-5; D may be TRBD2 (6 bases). This CDR3 spans 15 amino acids. Germline CDR1 and CDR2: MNHEY and SVGAGI. V shed 6 bases and J shed 2 bases, with 15 bases lying between them. CDR3 DNA sequence: TGTGCCAGCAGGAATAGCGGAGCGTCCACAGATACGCAGTATTTT. It translates to CASRNSGASTDTQYF.

This chain connects TRBV28 to TRBJ2-3; D possibly corresponds to TRBD1 (5 bases). Trimming stripped 7 bases from V and 0 bases from J, with 11 bases between. The CDR3 has 14 amino acids. CDR1 and CDR2 from the germline V gene are MDHEN and SYDVKM. CDR3 protein: CASNLDMSTDTQYF. In DNA form, the CDR3 reads TGTGCCAGCAACTTGGACATGAGCACAGATACGCAGTATTTT.

The J gene is TRBJ1-4, the V gene TRBV14, with 10 bases identical to TRBD1. V dropped 0 bases and J dropped 6; count of bases not matched to a gene: 10. This CDR3 has 18 amino acids. The V gene's germline CDR1 is SGHDN and CDR2 FVKESK. The CDR3 is CASSQDRGQGENDEKLFF. The DNA for the CDR3 is TGTGCCAGCAGCCAAGACCGCGGACAGGGGGAGAATGATGAAAAACTGTTTTTT.

The gene calls are TRBV5-6 and TRBJ2-2, with 14 bases lining up with TRBD2. Germline V gene lookup returns CDR1 SGHDT and CDR2 YYEEEE. J lost 5 bases, V lost 3 bases, and 3 bases had no gene match. This CDR3 contains 16 residues. CDR3 amino acids: CASSWGTSGRTGELFF. In DNA, the CDR3 is TGTGCCAGCAGCTGGGGGACTAGCGGGAGAACCGGGGAGCTGTTTTTT.

The chain has TRBV7-9 and TRBJ1-6; the D is unclear. This CDR3 is 12 amino acids long. Germline V gene sequence: CDR1 SEHNR, CDR2 FQNEAQ (reference sequence). Trimming stripped 5 bases from V and 6 bases from J, with 5 bases between. The CDR3 sequence is CASSISNSPLHF. DNA for the CDR3: TGTGCCAGCAGCATCAGTAATTCACCCCTCCACTTT.

The chain has TRBV4-1 and TRBJ2-5, with D unresolved. This CDR3 comprises 13 residues. In germline, CDR1 is MGHRA, CDR2 YSYEKL. Trimming shortened V by 1 base and J by 4 bases, and 7 bases separated the two germline ends. CDR3 DNA: TGCGCCAGCAGCCAAGTCTGGGGAGAGACCCAGTACTTC. It codes for CASSQVWGETQYF.

The chain combines TRBV29-1 with TRBJ1-4; 11 bases match TRBD1. The CDR3 spans 16 residues. Losses at the gene ends were 6 bases for V and 3 bases for J; bases not matched to a gene: 9. Germline V gene sequence: CDR1 SQVTM, CDR2 ANQGSEA. CDR3 sequence: CSVRGTGGSANEKLFF. CDR3 bases: TGCAGCGTAAGGGGGACAGGGGGATCAGCTAATGAAAAACTGTTTTTT.

To note about this clone: This sample includes further DNA sequences coding for the same CDR3. The V gene is TRBV5-1, the J gene TRBJ1-5; D gene ambiguous. The CDR3 has 14 residues. Germline values: CDR1 SGHRS, CDR2 YFSETQ. V was shortened by 0 bases and J by 2 bases, with 6 bases between the two germline ends. This CDR3 reads CASSLDGGNQPQHF. CDR3 nucleotide sequence: TGCGCCAGCAGCTTGGATGGGGGCAATCAGCCCCAGCATTTT. Variable domain in full (rest from reference TRBV5-1 and TRBJ1-5): KAGVTQTPRYLIKTRGQQVTLSCSPISGHRSVSWYQQTPGQGLQFLFEYFSETQRNKGNFPGRFSGRQFSNSRSEMNVSTLELGDSALYLCASSLDGGNQPQHFGDGTRLSIL.

In regard to this clone: At one of its ends the junction is not consistent with the germline gene, which may arise from a read error. The chain couples TRBV7-7 to TRBJ2-3; no clear D. CDR1 is SSHAT and CDR2 is FNYEAQ in the germline V gene (reference sequence). The CDR3 runs 13 residues. CDR3 loop: CASSLHVRDTQYF. In nucleotides, the CDR3 is TGTGCTAGCAGCTTACACGTCCGGGATACGCAGTATTTT.

The J gene is TRBJ2-1, the V gene TRBV2, with a tentative D call TRBD1 (6 bases). There are 14 residues in the CDR3. V lost 11 bases and J 3 bases, leaving 17 bases between the germline ends. Germline CDR1 is SNHLY and CDR2 is FYNNEI. The CDR3 coding sequence is TGTGCCTCGGACCCGGGACAATACTACAATGAGCAGTTCTTC. This sequence encodes CASDPGQYYNEQFF.

This clone was counted only a few times. The chain couples TRBV7-9 to TRBJ2-1; TRBD2 matches at 7 bases. Losses at the gene ends were 5 bases for V and 7 bases for J; bases not matched to a gene: 8. CDR1 is SEHNR and CDR2 is FQNEAQ in the germline V gene (reference sequence). This CDR3 has 14 amino acids. Here the CDR3 reads CASSPAGEGNEQFF. Written as DNA, the CDR3 is TGTGCCAGCAGCCCCGCGGGAGAAGGAAATGAGCAGTTCTTC.

The chain joins TRBV7-3 to TRBJ2-7; D not resolved. Germline V gives CDR1 SGHTA, CDR2 FQGTGA. Trimming left V 2 bases short and J 0 bases short, with 23 bases between. The CDR3 sequence is 19 residues long. The CDR3 region is CASSLVIFVGIRCSYEQYF. Here the CDR3 DNA reads TGTGCCAGCAGCTTAGTCATTTTCGTAGGGATTCGATGCTCCTACGAGCAGTACTTC. Variable domain in full (rest from reference TRBV7-3 and TRBJ2-7): GAGVSQTPSNKVTEKGKYVELRCDPISGHTALYWYRQSLGQGPEFLIYFQGTGAADDSGLPNDRFFAVRPEGSVSTLKIQRTERGDSAVYLCASSLVIFVGIRCSYEQYFGPGTRLTVT.